This TCR beta chain was recorded in a study of cytomegalovirus exposure and HLA in healthy donors. The donors gave bone marrow, and they were healthy. 60 Vbeta and 13 Jbeta primers were used in PCR. TCRdb keeps only in-frame clones here, not all; method: immunoSEQ multiplex PCR. The repertoire holds about 150,000 clones, with around 80% as singletons. Study findings and constraints: When analyzed later, a missense DCLRE1C variant was found to be linked to TCR beta V- and J-gene trimming. High specificity and sensitivity for cytomegalovirus status were reported for the classifier.

This clone was seen a single time. Its antigen remains unknown. The V segment lost 6 bases and the J segment 6 bases; nucleotides outside the gene matches: 6. CDR1 is MNHNS and CDR2 is SASEGT in the germline V gene. CDR3 length: 13 amino acids. The chain employs TRBV6-1 and TRBJ2-3; 7 nucleotides match TRBD1. The sequenced sample was PBMCs. The sequence was obtained from a woman aged 45-60 years in good health and CMV-seropositive. The CDR3 DNA sequence: TGTGCCAGCAGGGAGACAGGGTCCGATACGCAGTATTTT. Translating it yields CASRETGSDTQYF.